This entry features one T cell receptor beta chain sequence. Its antigen remains unidentified. Sequencing of cultured CD4+ T cell DNA used the Oncomine TCR Beta short-read assay. TCRdb processed the PCR reads anew with MiXCR; each CDR3 protein has one entry. The data contain several thousand distinct CDR3 sequences, under 60% of them singletons. This record belongs to a study of vaccination and CD4 T cells after COVID-19. Stated treatment: roughly 10-day PBMC culture with coronavirus spike peptide pools or control peptides (ViraFEST assay). Gathering of the CD4+ T cells, from the unexposed donor, took place before the COVID-19 pandemic (2011-2018). The CDR3 loop spans 15 amino acids. Looked up from germline, CDR1 is SGHDN and CDR2 is FVKESK. The J segment lost 7 bases and the V segment lost 1 base, leaving 6 bases of the junction unmatched.

The TCR originated in a human donor in good health. The specimen sequenced was CD4+ T cells from blood, cultured in vitro. The chain combines TRBV14 with TRBJ2-3; 9 bases fit TRBD2. CDR3 coding DNA: TGTGCCAGCAGCCAAGGGGCGGGGGGGCCGTATACGCAGTATTTT. This gives the protein CASSQGAGGPYTQYF. Filled out from reference TRBV14 and TRBJ2-3, the complete variable domain reads EAGVTQFPSHSVIEKGQTVTLRCDPISGHDNLYWYRRVMGKEIKFLLHFVKESKQDESGMPNNRFLAERTGGTYSTLKVQPAELEDSGVYFCASSQGAGGPYTQYFGPGTRLTVL.